The 20 T cell receptor beta chains below come from one sample, sequenced in a study of beta chain features in type 1 diabetes (dated by TCRdb to between 2017 and 2018). Library preparation was by the immunoSEQ multiplex PCR assay. The entire isolated RNA was reverse transcribed using the High Capacity cDNA Reverse Transcription Kit, and thus expressed TCRB transcripts were sequenced. The clones in this table, taken by TCRdb from immuneACCESS, are in-frame only. Not every clone is retained; where verified, under half of the shortfall comes from an unresolved V gene, and the cause of the rest is unknown. The sample has around 400,000 clones on record, roughly 12% of them singletons. The biggest ten clones account for more than 0.015% of the sample. Sequencing input: naive CD4+ T cells from blood. The sample's cell subset or site label is to be understood as: true naive CD4+ T cells. The receptors were gathered from a man between 18 and 35 years old in good health.

J is TRBJ2-1 and V is TRBV10-3; 7 bases match TRBD2. Looked up from germline, CDR1 is ENHRY and CDR2 is SYGVKD. Losses at the gene ends were 7 bases for V and 5 bases for J; bases not matched to a gene: 8. The CDR3 spans 14 residues. The CDR3 sequence is CAIKETSIDNEQFF. The CDR3 DNA sequence: TGTGCCATCAAAGAGACTAGCATAGACAATGAGCAGTTCTTC.

This clone came up a few times. The chain recombines TRBV5-4 with TRBJ2-1; D might be TRBD2 (5 bases). Deletions cut 4 bases from V and 0 bases from J, with 14 bases between. CDR1 is SGHNT and CDR2 is YYREEE in the germline V gene (reference sequence). This CDR3 region has 16 residues. CDR3 sequence: CASSTLDGSSYNEQFF. In DNA, the CDR3 is TGTGCCAGCAGCACCCTTGATGGGAGCTCCTACAATGAGCAGTTCTTC.

The chain uses TRBV7-3 and TRBJ2-2, with D tentatively TRBD1 (8 bases). The V gene's germline CDR1 is SGHTA and CDR2 FQGTGA. Trimming removed 4 bases at V and 6 bases at J, with 15 bases between. This CDR3 contains 15 residues. The CDR3 DNA reads as TGTGCCAGCAGCTCCCGGACAGGGAGGGCCGGGGAGCTGTTTTTT. Residues: CASSSRTGRAGELFF.

This chain links TRBV28 with TRBJ1-4, with a tentative D call TRBD1 (6 bases). With 5 bases removed from V and 11 bases from J, the gap between germline ends came to 12 bases. CDR3 size: 12 residues. Germline CDR1 and CDR2: MDHEN and SYDVKM. The CDR3: CASSQGLGKLFF. Here the CDR3 DNA reads TGTGCCAGCAGTCAGGGGTTGGGGAAACTGTTTTTT.

The sample holds a few counts of this clone. The chain is built from TRBV18 and TRBJ2-7, with 12 bases identical to TRBD1. Germline CDR1 is KGHSH and CDR2 is LQKENI. The V and J ends lost 6 bases and 6 bases, in that order; junction bases with no gene match: 6. The CDR3 is 14 residues long. CDR3 coding DNA: TGTGCCAGCTCTCCCGGGACAGGGGGCCTCGAGCAGTACTTC. Its protein is CASSPGTGGLEQYF.

V usage is TRBV10-3 and J usage is TRBJ2-1; D is possibly TRBD1 (6 bases). CDR1 is ENHRY and CDR2 is SYGVKD in the germline V gene. V gave up 1 base and J gave up 6 bases, with 13 bases separating them. The CDR3 has 15 amino acids. CDR3 DNA sequence: TGTGCCATCAGTGAGTTCTCACAGGGCCCCAATGAGCAGTTCTTC. Protein: CAISEFSQGPNEQFF.

The chain couples TRBV7-6 to TRBJ2-2; D may be TRBD2 (6 bases). Germline-derived CDR1 and CDR2 are SGHVS and FNYEAQ. Trimming removed 0 bases from V and 0 bases from J, with 8 bases in between. The CDR3 is 16 residues long. CDR3 loop: CASSLAEGTNTGELFF. CDR3 in DNA: TGTGCCAGCAGCTTAGCGGAGGGGACGAACACCGGGGAGCTGTTTTTT.

The chain uses TRBV27 and TRBJ2-7; the match to TRBD2 covers 8 bases. Germline CDR1 and CDR2: MNHEY and SMNVEV (reference sequence). V lost 0 bases, J lost 3 bases, and 4 bases stayed unmatched. The CDR3 is made up of 15 amino acids. The CDR3 loop is CASSLSGGRSYEQYF. The CDR3 nucleotides read TGTGCCAGCAGTTTATCGGGCGGGAGGAGCTACGAGCAGTACTTC.

The chain has TRBV28 and TRBJ1-5, with D possibly TRBD1 on 6 matching bases. Germline values: CDR1 MDHEN, CDR2 SYDVKM. V was shortened by 6 bases and J by 4 bases, with 16 bases between the two germline ends. CDR3 length equals 15 residues. The CDR3 is CASSPGTSTNQPQHF. The CDR3 DNA sequence: TGTGCCAGCAGCCCCGGGACATCTACGAATCAGCCCCAGCATTTT.

The chain uses TRBV7-2 and TRBJ2-1; 8 bases align to TRBD2. In germline, CDR1 is SGHTA, CDR2 FQGNSA. The CDR3 has 14 amino acids. J gave up 9 bases and V 7 bases, and 11 bases lay outside the gene matches. This CDR3 reads CASTRRRGVPEQFF. DNA for the CDR3: TGTGCCAGCACCCGTCGGCGGGGGGTTCCTGAGCAGTTCTTC.

This clone was detected only a few times. This chain connects TRBV19 to TRBJ2-2, with TRBD1 matching 8 bases. CDR1 and CDR2 (germline): LNHDA, SQIVND (reference sequence). The CDR3 totals 16 residues. Trimming took 3 bases from V and 5 from J; bases not matched to a gene: 8. The CDR3 region is CASSMTRTGRTGELFF. The CDR3 DNA is TGTGCCAGTAGTATGACGAGGACAGGGAGGACCGGGGAGCTGTTTTTT.

This clone was found a few times. The V and J genes are TRBV7-9 and TRBJ2-2; TRBD1 agrees at 7 bases. Germline V lookup: CDR1 SEHNR, CDR2 FQNEAQ (reference sequence). This CDR3 has 15 amino acids. V shed 4 bases and J 5 bases; nucleotides not matched to a gene: 7. This chain's CDR3 is CASSYATGVTGELFF. As DNA, the CDR3 is TGTGCCAGCAGCTACGCCACAGGGGTGACCGGGGAGCTGTTTTTT.

The rearrangement uses TRBV20-1 and TRBJ1-2; no definite D call. The CDR3 contains 11 residues. Looked up from germline, CDR1 is DFQATT and CDR2 is SNEGSKA (reference sequence). V lost 3 bases and J lost 10, with 12 bases in between. The CDR3: CSARSRVPYTF. The CDR3 coding sequence is TGCAGTGCTAGGTCCCGTGTCCCCTACACCTTC.

This clone was observed a handful of times. J is TRBJ2-5 and V is TRBV30; no clear D. Germline V gene sequence: CDR1 GTSNPN, CDR2 SVGIG (reference sequence). The V end lost 1 base, the J end lost 2 bases, and 8 bases lay between the germline ends. The CDR3 runs 13 residues. The CDR3 bases are TGTGCCTGGAGTGGCGTTCTACAAGAGACCCAGTACTTC. Its translation is CAWSGVLQETQYF.

The sample holds a few counts of this clone. The chain combines TRBV15 with TRBJ2-6; D remains unclear. From germline, CDR1 is LNHNV and CDR2 YYDKDF (reference sequence). This CDR3 is 16 amino acids long. V was pared by 1 base and J by 0 bases, with 7 bases between. CDR3: CATSRATASGANVLTF. The CDR3 DNA reads TGTGCCACCAGCAGAGCTACCGCCTCTGGGGCCAACGTCCTGACTTTC. The full variable domain, rest sourced from reference TRBV15 and TRBJ2-6, is DAMVIQNPRYQVTQFGKPVTLSCSQTLNHNVMYWYQQKSSQAPKLLFHYYDKDFNNEADTPDNFQSRRPNTSFCFLDIRSPGLGDTAMYLCATSRATASGANVLTFGAGSRLTVL.

This clone turned up a few times. The rearrangement uses TRBV19 and TRBJ1-2; TRBD1 is a possible D gene (5 bases). V was pared by 4 bases and J by 4 bases, with 16 bases between. The CDR3 sequence is 15 residues long. CDR1 LNHDA and CDR2 SQIVND come from the germline V gene (reference sequence). CDR3 coding DNA: TGTGCCAGTAGTACAGCATCACAGGCCTTCTATGGCTACACCTTC. Its protein is CASSTASQAFYGYTF.

V is TRBV4-3 and J is TRBJ2-1, with D possibly being TRBD2 (5 bases). The CDR3 spans 15 residues. CDR1 and CDR2 from the germline V gene are LGHNA and YSLEER. Deletions cut 4 bases from V and 0 bases from J, with 10 bases between. The CDR3 DNA reads as TGCGCCAGCAGCCGCCGGGGAAGCTCCTACAATGAGCAGTTCTTC. This encodes CASSRRGSSYNEQFF.

This clone has more than one count but fewer than ten. The chain's CDR3 is CASSFDWTGEDETQYF. In DNA, the CDR3 is TGTGCCAGCAGCTTTGACTGGACAGGGGAGGACGAGACCCAGTACTTC. V is TRBV5-6 and J is TRBJ2-5; TRBD1 matches 9 bases. Germline V gene sequence: CDR1 SGHDT, CDR2 YYEEEE. V lost 2 bases to trimming and J lost 5 bases; unmatched junction nucleotides: 10. This CDR3 region has 16 residues.

V is TRBV6-5 and J is TRBJ2-7; no clear D gene. The CDR3 spans 14 residues. CDR1 is MNHEY and CDR2 is SVGAGI in the germline V gene. The V end was cut by 5 bases, the J end by 2 bases, with 13 bases between. The CDR3 loop is CASSQTPQTYEQYF. The CDR3 region has the DNA TGTGCCAGCAGTCAAACCCCTCAGACCTACGAGCAGTACTTC.

This clone was picked up a small number of times. The chain links TRBV13 to TRBJ2-5, with 7 bases lining up with TRBD1. The J call is in doubt because the DNA end fits TRBJ2-7 better. Germline loops: CDR1 PRHDT, CDR2 FYEKMQ (reference sequence). The CDR3 totals 13 residues. CDR3 residues: CASRRARGNEQYF. In DNA form, the CDR3 reads TGTGCCAGCAGGCGGGCCAGGGGGAACGAGCAGTACTTC.